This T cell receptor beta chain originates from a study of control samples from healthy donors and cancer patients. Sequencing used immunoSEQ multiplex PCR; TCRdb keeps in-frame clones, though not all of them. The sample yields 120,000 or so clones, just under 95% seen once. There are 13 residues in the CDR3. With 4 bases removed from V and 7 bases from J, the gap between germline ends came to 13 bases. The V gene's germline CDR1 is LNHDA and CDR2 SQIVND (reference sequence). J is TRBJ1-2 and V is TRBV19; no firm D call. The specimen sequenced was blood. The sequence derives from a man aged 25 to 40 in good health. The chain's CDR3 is CASSNSNWFGYTF. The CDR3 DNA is TGTGCCAGTAGTAATTCCAACTGGTTTGGCTACACCTTC. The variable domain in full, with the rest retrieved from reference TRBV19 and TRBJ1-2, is DGGITQSPKYLFRKEGQNVTLSCEQNLNHDAMYWYRQDPGQGLRLIYYSQIVNDFQKGDIAEGYSVSREKKESFPLTVTSAQKNPTAFYLCASSNSNWFGYTFGSGTRLTVV.